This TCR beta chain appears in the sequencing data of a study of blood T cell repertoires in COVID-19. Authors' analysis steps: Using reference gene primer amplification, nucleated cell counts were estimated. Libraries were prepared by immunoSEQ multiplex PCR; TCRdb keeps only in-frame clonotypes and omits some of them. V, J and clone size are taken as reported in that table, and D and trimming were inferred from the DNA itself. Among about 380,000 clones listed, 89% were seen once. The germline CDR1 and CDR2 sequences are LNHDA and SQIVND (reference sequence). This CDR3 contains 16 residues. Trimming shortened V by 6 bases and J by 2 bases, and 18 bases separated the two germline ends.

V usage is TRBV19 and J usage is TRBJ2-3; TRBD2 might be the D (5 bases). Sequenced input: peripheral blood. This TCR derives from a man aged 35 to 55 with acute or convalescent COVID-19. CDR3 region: CASSERTLVDTDTQYF. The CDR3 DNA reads TGTGCCAGTAGCGAAAGGACTCTAGTAGACACAGATACGCAGTATTTT.